Listed below are T cell receptor beta chains from one sample, sequenced in a study of blood T cell repertoires in COVID-19. Measured with immunoSEQ multiplex PCR; TCRdb has only the in-frame clones, and not every one. The data contain 180,000 or so clones, around 89% of them seen just once; the ten biggest clones take up approximately 4%. The sequenced sample consisted of peripheral blood. Receptors were obtained from a woman in her 30s with acute or convalescent COVID-19. Each CDR3 is given with its conserved first and last residue. A D gene is named only where the DNA matches it firmly. Some rows have no size entry. The others give once, few or many, or a class for an expanded clone.

>.|TRBV27|TRBJ2-2|TRBD1
TGTGCCAGCAGTTTATACAGGGGGGATTGGGAGCTGTTTTTT
CASSLYRGDWELFF
>.|TRBV28|TRBJ2-1|.
TGTGCCAGCAGTCCCGTAGGGGGTGAGCAGTTCTTC
CASSPVGGEQFF
>.|TRBV5-4|TRBJ2-7|TRBD2
TGTGCCAGCAGCCCCCGGGGGGGAGGGGAGCAGTACTTC
CASSPRGGGEQYF
>.|TRBV6-5|TRBJ2-1|TRBD1
TGTGCCAGCAGACCGGGACAGGCGTACAATGAGCAGTTCTTC
CASRPGQAYNEQFF
>.|TRBV5-1|TRBJ2-3|.
TGCGCCAGCAGCCCAGGCTACACAGATACGCAGTATTTT
CASSPGYTDTQYF
>.|TRBV4-2|TRBJ2-7|TRBD2
TGTGCCAGCAGCCAAGTCGGTAGCGGGGGGGTCTACGAGCAGTACTTC
CASSQVGSGGVYEQYF
>.|TRBV15|TRBJ2-3|.
TGTGCCACCAGCAGGGGGGCCAGCCAAGGAATCACAGATACGCAGTATTTT
CATSRGASQGITDTQYF
>.|TRBV18|TRBJ2-2|TRBD2
TGTGCCAGCTCAGGACTAGCGGCAACCGGGGAGCTGTTTTTT
CASSGLAATGELFF
>.|TRBV19|TRBJ1-5|.
TGTGCCAGTACCGAGGATCGGCAGAATCAGCCCCAGCATTTT
CASTEDRQNQPQHF
>.|TRBV7-2|TRBJ1-1|TRBD1
TGTGCCAGCAGCAGGCAGGGGGCGGACACTGAAGCTTTCTTT
CASSRQGADTEAFF
>.|TRBV5-4|TRBJ1-3|TRBD1
TGTGCCGGACGACGACAGGGTAGCGACACCATATATTTT
CAGRRQGSDTIYF
>once|TRBV3-1/TRBV3-2|TRBJ1-4|TRBD1
TGTGCCAGCAGCTACTCCGGGACAGGGTCCACTAATGAAAAACTGTTTTTT
CASSYSGTGSTNEKLFF
>.|TRBV30|TRBJ2-1|TRBD2
TGTGCCTGGAGTGTAAGGGTAGCGGGAGGAAGCGAGCAGTTCTTC
CAWSVRVAGGSEQFF
>.|TRBV28|TRBJ2-3|.
TGTGCCAGCACCGACCAAGAGGGAGCCTGGACAGATACGCAGTATTTT
CASTDQEGAWTDTQYF
>.|TRBV18|TRBJ1-1|.
TGTGCCAGCTCACCCAACCGGGATAGGCACACTGAAGCTTTCTTT
CASSPNRDRHTEAFF
>.|TRBV2|TRBJ2-1|TRBD2
TGTGCGGTGGCGGGAGTAGGAGAGCAGTTCTTC
CAVAGVGEQFF
>.|TRBV5-1|TRBJ2-5|.
TGCGCCAGCAGCTTGGACCCGGCGGCGACCCAGTACTTC
CASSLDPAATQYF
>.|TRBV7-2|TRBJ2-2|.
TGTGCCAGCAGCTTCTTACGGGGGATGAACACCGGGGAGCTGTTTTTT
CASSFLRGMNTGELFF
>.|TRBV14|TRBJ1-5|.
TGTGCCAGCAGCCGGGAGGCGGGTCAGCCCCAGCATTTT
CASSREAGQPQHF
>.|TRBV29-1|TRBJ2-7|.
TGCAGCGTTGAGGGGGAGGTGGGGGAGCAGTACTTC
CSVEGEVGEQYF
>.|TRBV3-1/TRBV3-2|TRBJ1-5|.
TGTGCCAGCAGCCCAAGGGGGACCCAGCATTTT
CASSPRGTQHF
>few|TRBV7-9|TRBJ1-6|TRBD1
TGTGCCGTCCAAGAGACAGGGGCCTCACCCCTCCACTTT
CAVQETGASPLHF
>.|TRBV10-1|TRBJ1-1|.
TGCGCCACCATCCTCCGGGGAGAATTGAACACTGAAGCTTTCTTT
CATILRGELNTEAFF
>.|TRBV2|TRBJ1-2|TRBD1
TGTGCCAGCCCCCAGGGGGCGCGGTATAGCTATGGCTACACCTTC
CASPQGARYSYGYTF
>.|TRBV28|TRBJ2-6|.
TGTGCCAGCATTTCCAGGGGTGCTGGGGCCAACGTCCTGACTTTC
CASISRGAGANVLTF
>.|TRBV5-4|TRBJ2-1|.
TGTGCCAGCAGGCGGGACTCCGGGGATGAGCAGTTCTTC
CASRRDSGDEQFF
>.|TRBV12-3/TRBV12-4|TRBJ2-4|TRBD2
TGTGCCAGCAGTTACGGGGGGAACATTCAGTACTTC
CASSYGGNIQYF
>.|TRBV10-2|TRBJ2-3|TRBD2
TGCGCCAGCAGTGAAGATGCGGGGGGTGGGGTCGGGACGCAGTATTTT
CASSEDAGGGVGTQYF
>.|TRBV3-1/TRBV3-2|TRBJ1-2|.
TGTGCCAGCAGCCAAGTCGGCTATGGCTACACCTTC
CASSQVGYGYTF
>.|TRBV28|TRBJ2-3|.
TGTGCCAGCATGCGGAGCACAGATACGCAGTATTTT
CASMRSTDTQYF
>.|TRBV9|TRBJ1-4|TRBD1
TGTGCCAGCAGCCTAAGGGGGCTACGTGATGAAAAACTGTTTTTT
CASSLRGLRDEKLFF
>.|TRBV5-6|TRBJ2-7|TRBD2
TGTGCCAGCAGCGGGTCGGGGGGACTAGCGGGAGTCCTCTCCTACGAGCAGTACTTC
CASSGSGGLAGVLSYEQYF
>.|TRBV3-1/TRBV3-2|TRBJ1-2|.
TGTGCCAGCAGCCAGAGAGGGCCGTTCTATGGCTACACCTTC
CASSQRGPFYGYTF
>.|TRBV18|TRBJ2-3|.
TGTGCCAGCTCACCCCGAGGGAGTAGAGGGCCAGATACGCAGTATTTT
CASSPRGSRGPDTQYF
>.|TRBV29-1|TRBJ2-5|.
TGCAGTGCGATTCGAGGAGAGACCCAGTACTTC
CSAIRGETQYF
>.|TRBV5-4|TRBJ1-2|.
TGTGCCAGCAGCCCTTCGATGAACTACTATGGCTACACCTTC
CASSPSMNYYGYTF
>.|TRBV19|TRBJ1-2|.
TGTGCCAGTTCGGACAGAATCCGCTATGGCTACACCTTC
CASSDRIRYGYTF
>.|TRBV7-9|TRBJ2-2|TRBD1
TGTGCCAGCAGCTTATTCGGGACAGGGACCGGGGAGCTGTTTTTT
CASSLFGTGTGELFF
>.|TRBV11-2|TRBJ1-3|.
TGTGCCAGCAGCTTAGATCCGAGGGACACCATATATTTT
CASSLDPRDTIYF
>few|TRBV3-1/TRBV3-2|TRBJ2-3|TRBD1
TGTGCCAGCAGTGGGACAGGGGGCGCGGGGACGCAGTATTTT
CASSGTGGAGTQYF
>.|TRBV7-9|TRBJ2-1|.
TGTGCCAGCAGCTTAGTGGTTAGGGGGGAGGGCCTCTACAATGAGCAGTTCTTC
CASSLVVRGEGLYNEQFF
>.|TRBV18|TRBJ2-5|TRBD2
TGTGCCAGCTCACCAAACTCGGGGACTAGCGGGCCTGGGGCCCAGTACTTC
CASSPNSGTSGPGAQYF
>.|TRBV29-1|TRBJ2-1|.
TGCAGCGCTGAAGAGAGCCTCCATGAGCAGTTCTTC
CSAEESLHEQFF
>once|TRBV28|TRBJ2-2|.
TGTGCCAGCAGTTTATGGACCTTGGGGAGAGGGGGCGGGGAGCTGTTTTTT
CASSLWTLGRGGGELFF
>few|TRBV9|TRBJ2-3|TRBD2
TGTGCCAGCAGCGTAGGGGCTAGCGGAGGCACAGATACGCAGTATTTT
CASSVGASGGTDTQYF
>.|TRBV3-1/TRBV3-2|TRBJ2-1|.
TGTGCCAGCAGCCAAGTTAGCGCCTACAATGAGCAGTTCTTC
CASSQVSAYNEQFF
>.|TRBV5-1|TRBJ2-3|TRBD2
TGCGCCAGCAGGACTAGCGGGAGTTCGCAGTATTTT
CASRTSGSSQYF
>.|TRBV5-5|TRBJ1-4|.
TGTGCCAGCAGCTTGGCGGGGTCCGAAAAACTGTTTTTT
CASSLAGSEKLFF
>.|TRBV6-1|TRBJ2-7|TRBD2
TGTGCCAGCAGTGGGACTAGCCCAATTCTCGCCTACGAGCAGTACTTC
CASSGTSPILAYEQYF
>.|TRBV27|TRBJ2-1|.
TGTGCCAGCAAGAGACAATACAATGAGCAGTTCTTC
CASKRQYNEQFF
>.|TRBV18|TRBJ2-1|.
TGTGCCAGCTCACCCCGCCTCGGGGGCTCCTACAATGAGCAGTTCTTC
CASSPRLGGSYNEQFF
>few|TRBV2|TRBJ1-1|.
TGTGCCAGCAGCGTGAGGCAGGGAGAAGCTTTCTTT
CASSVRQGEAFF
>few|TRBV2|TRBJ1-1|.
TGTGCCAGCAGTGATTCACTCGCTTTCTTT
CASSDSLAFF